This entry lists 20 T cell receptor beta chains sequenced from one sample in a study of T cell responses to AZD1222 COVID-19 vaccine. TCRdb keeps only in-frame clones here, not all; method: immunoSEQ multiplex PCR. The sample shows 110,000 to 150,000 clones, more than 75% of them seen only once. This specimen was peripheral blood, taken 28 days after the second AZD1222 dose. Every receptor here comes from an adult who received the AZD1222 COVID-19 vaccine.

The DNA of the CDR3 is TGTGCCAGCAGCTTACGCATACAAGAGACCCAGTACTTC. It yields the protein CASSLRIQETQYF. J is TRBJ2-5 and V is TRBV7-2, with D uncertain. Trimming shortened V by 2 bases and J by 2 bases, and 6 bases separated the two germline ends. This CDR3 region has 13 residues. Germline values: CDR1 SGHTA, CDR2 FQGNSA. Full variable domain (missing parts from reference TRBV7-2 and TRBJ2-5): GAGVSQSPSNKVTEKGKDVELRCDPISGHTALYWYRQSLGQGLEFLIYFQGNSAPDKSGLPSDRFSAERTGGSVSTLTIQRTQQEDSAVYLCASSLRIQETQYFGPGTRLLVL.

The chain carries TRBV3-1 (or the pseudogene TRBV3-2) and TRBJ2-2; 12 bases line up with TRBD2. CDR1 is LGHDT and CDR2 is YNNKEL in the germline V gene (reference sequence). The CDR3 extends over 17 amino acids. J lost 7 bases, V lost 4 bases, and 10 bases had no gene match. The CDR3 spells CASSPTRTSGIGGELFF. In DNA, the CDR3 is TGTGCCAGCAGCCCCACACGGACTAGCGGGATCGGCGGGGAGCTGTTTTTT.

This clone was counted once. Here the CDR3 DNA reads TGTGCCAGTGGTGAGGGCGACGATAGCAATCAGCCCCAGCATTTT. Residues: CASGEGDDSNQPQHF. This chain connects TRBV19 to TRBJ1-5; D gene unclear. CDR3 length: 15 amino acids. The germline V gene encodes CDR1 LNHDA and CDR2 SQIVND (reference sequence). Trimming took off 8 bases at V and 0 bases at J, with 14 bases between the two ends.

The chain employs TRBV9 and TRBJ2-3; D call uncertain. The V end was cut by 0 bases, the J end by 2 bases, with 10 bases between. The CDR3 runs 15 residues. Germline V lookup: CDR1 SGDLS, CDR2 YYNGEE. CDR3 sequence: CASSVDTTYTDTQYF. CDR3 bases: TGTGCCAGCAGCGTAGACACCACATACACAGATACGCAGTATTTT.

This chain links TRBV14 with TRBJ2-3; TRBD2 agrees at 9 bases. CDR3 length: 16 residues. The V and J ends lost 4 bases and 2 bases, in that order; junction bases with no gene match: 7. Germline V gene data show CDR1 as SGHDN and CDR2 as FVKESK. The CDR3 DNA reads TGTGCCAGCAGCCCGAGACTAGCGGACCTCACAGATACGCAGTATTTT. Translated: CASSPRLADLTDTQYF.

The V gene is TRBV3-1 (or the pseudogene TRBV3-2), the J gene TRBJ2-1; D unresolved. The germline CDR1 and CDR2 sequences are LGHDT and YNNKEL (reference sequence). This CDR3 is 17 amino acids long. Trimming removed 0 bases at V and 2 bases at J, with 14 bases between. As DNA, the CDR3 is TGTGCCAGCAGCCAAGACCGACGGCGGCCGACCTACAATGAGCAGTTCTTC. Encoded protein: CASSQDRRRPTYNEQFF.

This clone was detected once. This sequence joins TRBV12-3 or TRBV12-4 and TRBJ2-7, with 7 bases identical to TRBD1. The CDR3 is 13 residues long. The ends lost 6 bases at V and 5 bases at J; junction bases unmatched: 7. This CDR3 is CASRRQGPDEQYF. The DNA for the CDR3 is TGTGCCAGCAGACGACAGGGCCCCGACGAGCAGTACTTC.

The genes are TRBV6-5 and TRBJ1-1; D is possibly TRBD1 (5 bases). V dropped 2 bases and J dropped 4 bases, with 11 bases sitting between them. Per germline, CDR1 MNHEY and CDR2 SVGAGI. This CDR3 comprises 14 residues. CDR3 amino acids: CASSYEVGGTEAFF. DNA of the CDR3: TGTGCCAGCAGTTACGAGGTGGGGGGCACTGAAGCTTTCTTT.

This chain joins TRBV5-4 and TRBJ2-6, with D perhaps given as TRBD1 or TRBD2 (6 bases each). The CDR3 extends over 16 amino acids. Deletions cut 7 bases from V and 0 bases from J, with 14 bases between. Germline values: CDR1 SGHNT, CDR2 YYREEE (reference sequence). DNA of the CDR3: TGTGCCAGCGAGGGGGGACCCGGCTCTGGGGCCAACGTCCTGACTTTC. It specifies CASEGGPGSGANVLTF.

The chain employs TRBV2 and TRBJ1-4, with TRBD1 matching over 7 bases. The V gene's germline CDR1 is SNHLY and CDR2 FYNNEI. CDR3 length: 16 residues. V was clipped by 6 bases and J by 4 bases; unmatched bases: 11. Here the CDR3 DNA reads TGTGCCAGCAGCCGGGACAGACGTCAACTTAATGAAAAACTGTTTTTT. Protein sequence: CASSRDRRQLNEKLFF.

J is TRBJ2-7 and V is TRBV11-2, with 8 bases that match TRBD2. This CDR3 is 15 amino acids long. Germline values: CDR1 SGHAT, CDR2 FQNNGV. With 5 bases clipped from V and 7 bases from J, the junction kept 13 bases outside the gene matches. CDR3 sequence: CASSTRKAGADEQYF. In DNA form, the CDR3 reads TGTGCCAGCAGCACTCGAAAAGCGGGGGCGGATGAGCAGTACTTC. Based on the CDR3 plus reference TRBV11-2 and TRBJ2-7, the full variable domain is EAGVAQSPRYKIIEKRQSVAFWCNPISGHATLYWYQQILGQGPKLLIQFQNNGVVDDSQLPKDRFSAERLKGVDSTLKIQPAKLEDSAVYLCASSTRKAGADEQYFGPGTRLTVT.

CDR3 DNA sequence: TGTGCCAGCAGCCCTCTCGGGGTCGGGGCCAGCTCCTACAATGAGCAGTTCTTC. Translated, it gives CASSPLGVGASSYNEQFF. The V gene is TRBV21-1, the J gene TRBJ2-1. TRBV21-1 corresponds to a pseudogene. The CDR3 has 18 amino acids.

The genes are TRBV2 and TRBJ1-3; 9 bases align to TRBD1. V shed 6 bases and J 4 bases; nucleotides not matched to a gene: 7. The germline V gene encodes CDR1 SNHLY and CDR2 FYNNEI. CDR3 length: 15 amino acids. The DNA for the CDR3 is TGTGCCAGCAGCCGGACAGGGGAAGGCGGAAACACCATATATTTT. Translation gives CASSRTGEGGNTIYF.

This clone was detected once. V is TRBV7-6 and J is TRBJ2-1; 12 nucleotides match TRBD2. The ends lost 1 base at V and 4 bases at J; junction bases unmatched: 8. Germline CDR1 and CDR2: SGHVS and FNYEAQ. CDR3 length: 18 residues. The chain's CDR3 is CASSLGLAGGPSYNEQFF. In DNA form, the CDR3 reads TGTGCCAGCAGCTTAGGGCTAGCGGGGGGGCCGTCGTACAATGAGCAGTTCTTC.

The genes are TRBV3-1 (or the pseudogene TRBV3-2) and TRBJ1-5; weak D call: TRBD1 (5 bases). The V end was cut by 0 bases, the J end by 6 bases, with 9 bases between. This CDR3 is 14 amino acids long. Germline V gene lookup returns CDR1 LGHDT and CDR2 YNNKEL (reference sequence). CDR3 residues: CASSQDLGGQPQHF. In DNA, the CDR3 is TGTGCCAGCAGCCAAGATCTTGGGGGTCAGCCCCAGCATTTT.

This clone was picked up a small number of times. This rearrangement joins TRBV7-6 to TRBJ1-1, with D possibly matching TRBD1 (5 bases). The V end lost 2 bases, the J end lost 5 bases, and 6 bases lay between the germline ends. CDR1 is SGHVS, CDR2 FNYEAQ, per germline. There are 12 residues in the CDR3. The CDR3 spells CASSLPGTEAFF. DNA for the CDR3: TGTGCCAGCAGCTTACCAGGGACTGAAGCTTTCTTT.

The chain is built from TRBV4-1 and TRBJ1-2, with TRBD1 matching 8 bases. The CDR3 runs to 13 residues. Germline V gene data show CDR1 as MGHRA and CDR2 as YSYEKL. V trimming: 1 base; J trimming: 7 bases; junction bases outside the gene matches: 2. CDR3 sequence reads: CASSQADRGGYTF. DNA for the CDR3: TGCGCCAGCAGCCAAGCCGACAGGGGTGGCTACACCTTC.

This clone was detected only once. The CDR3 spells CASSIDKGGWSPLHF. The CDR3 DNA follows: TGTGCCAGCAGCATTGACAAAGGGGGCTGGTCACCCCTCCACTTT. The chain carries TRBV21-1 and TRBJ1-6; the table's D call, TRBD1, has no DNA check behind it. TRBV21-1 is a listed pseudogene. The length of the CDR3 is 15 residues.

V gene TRBV7-8 combines with J gene TRBJ1-5; D remains unclear. Germline loops: CDR1 SGHVS, CDR2 FQNEAQ. V lost 0 bases to trimming and J lost 5 bases, with 8 bases between them. CDR3 length: 14 residues. The chain's CDR3 is CASSLALGYQPQHF. The DNA for the CDR3 is TGTGCCAGCAGCTTAGCGCTGGGGTATCAGCCCCAGCATTTT.

To note about this clone: The sample carries other DNA sequences with the same CDR3. The chain couples TRBV5-6 to TRBJ2-5, with D uncertain. The length of the CDR3 is 13 residues. V lost 4 bases to trimming and J lost 0 bases, with 7 bases between them. Germline V gene sequence: CDR1 SGHDT, CDR2 YYEEEE. CDR3 coding DNA: TGTGCCAGCAGCCACCGGGACCAAGAGACCCAGTACTTC. Protein sequence: CASSHRDQETQYF.